What follows are 18 T cell receptor beta chains derived from one specimen sequenced in a study of T-cell reconstitution after alpha-beta-depleted transplantation in children. TCRbeta library preparation incorporated unique molecular identifiers. TCRdb analysed the PCR reads with MiXCR anew, one entry per CDR3 protein. The sample records around 340,000 distinct CDR3 sequences, 10% to 15% being singletons. Sequencing was performed on PBMCs, taken from the stem cell graft. The receptors here all came from a human donor who donated a stem cell graft to a child with Fanconi anemia.

The CDR3 DNA reads as TGCGCCAGCAGCCCGGGACAGTCTAACACTGAAGCTTTCTTT. This translates into CASSPGQSNTEAFF. The rearrangement uses TRBV5-1 and TRBJ1-1, with 7 bases matching TRBD1. V lost 4 bases and J lost 2; bases outside the gene matches: 5. The V gene's germline CDR1 is SGHRS and CDR2 YFSETQ. The CDR3 length is 14 residues. Combining the CDR3 with reference TRBV5-1 and TRBJ1-1 gives the whole variable domain KAGVTQTPRYLIKTRGQQVTLSCSPISGHRSVSWYQQTPGQGLQFLFEYFSETQRNKGNFPGRFSGRQFSNSRSEMNVSTLELGDSALYLCASSPGQSNTEAFFGQGTRLTVV.

This chain uses TRBV20-1 with TRBJ1-3, with 7 bases fitting TRBD1. CDR3 length: 14 amino acids. Germline V lookup: CDR1 DFQATT, CDR2 SNEGSKA (reference sequence). The ends lost 3 bases at V and 2 bases at J; junction bases unmatched: 4. CDR3 residues: CSASRQGAGNTIYF. CDR3 nucleotide sequence: TGCAGTGCTAGCAGACAGGGTGCTGGAAACACCATATATTTT.

The rearrangement links TRBV12-3 or TRBV12-4 to TRBJ2-1, with D perhaps matching TRBD2 (5 bases). V was trimmed by 3 bases and J by 3 bases, leaving 12 bases between them. The CDR3 is 15 residues long. The CDR3 DNA is TGTGCCAGCAGTTTTCCAGCGGATCGCTACAATGAGCAGTTCTTC. Amino acid sequence: CASSFPADRYNEQFF.

This clonotype has more than one count but fewer than ten. CDR3 loop: CASRQEFNYEQYF. DNA of the CDR3: TGTGCCAGCAGACAAGAGTTCAACTACGAGCAGTACTTC. The chain recombines TRBV12-3 or TRBV12-4 with TRBJ2-7; D call uncertain. This CDR3 region has 13 residues. The V gene lost 6 bases and the J gene lost 3 bases, with 12 bases spanning the gap.

The chain recombines TRBV12-3 or TRBV12-4 with TRBJ2-6; D is undetermined. Trimming shortened V by 7 bases and J by 0 bases, and 7 bases separated the two germline ends. The CDR3 is made up of 14 amino acids. The DNA for the CDR3 is TGTGCCAGCAATACGTTCTCTGGGGCCAACGTCCTGACTTTC. Protein sequence: CASNTFSGANVLTF.

This clonotype was seen repeatedly, ten times or more. The genes are TRBV9 and TRBJ2-3; 12 positions agree with TRBD2. This CDR3 contains 14 residues. CDR1 SGDLS and CDR2 YYNGEE come from the germline V gene. The J segment lost 8 bases and the V segment lost 2 bases, leaving 3 bases of the junction unmatched. CDR3 sequence reads: CASSVTSGGGTQYF. The CDR3 DNA sequence: TGTGCCAGCAGCGTGACTAGCGGGGGTGGTACGCAGTATTTT. Combining the CDR3 with reference TRBV9 and TRBJ2-3 gives the whole variable domain DSGVTQTPKHLITATGQRVTLRCSPRSGDLSVYWYQQSLDQGLQFLIQYYNGEERAKGNILERFSAQQFPDLHSELNLSSLELGDSALYFCASSVTSGGGTQYFGPGTRLTVL.

This clonotype occurred a few times. The rearrangement joins TRBV5-1 to TRBJ1-5, with a weak D call TRBD1 (5 bases). Trimming removed 2 bases from V and 5 bases from J, with 14 bases in between. In germline, CDR1 is SGHRS, CDR2 YFSETQ. The CDR3 contains 15 residues. This CDR3 reads CASSLRGGTDQPQHF. The DNA for the CDR3 is TGCGCCAGCAGCTTACGGGGGGGAACGGATCAGCCCCAGCATTTT.

This clonotype was counted between two and nine times. The rearrangement links TRBV13 to TRBJ2-1; the D is unclear. The CDR3 sequence is 13 residues long. V was trimmed by 1 base and J by 3 bases, leaving 4 bases between them. Germline CDR1 is PRHDT and CDR2 is FYEKMQ (reference sequence). CDR3 DNA: TGTGCCAGCAGCTTAGCCGTCTACAATGAGCAGTTCTTC. It encodes CASSLAVYNEQFF.

This clonotype came up a few times. The chain combines TRBV6-5 with TRBJ1-5; tentatively, D is TRBD1 (5 bases). The CDR3 extends over 15 amino acids. Per germline, CDR1 MNHEY and CDR2 SVGAGI. Trimming pared 8 bases from V and 5 bases from J, leaving 19 bases between. Written as DNA, the CDR3 is TGTGCCAGCTCTAGGGACCCGCAAGGCGATCAGCCCCAGCATTTT. Translating it yields CASSRDPQGDQPQHF.

This CDR3 is CASTWTSNGELFF. CDR3 DNA: TGTGCCAGCACCTGGACTAGCAACGGGGAGCTGTTTTTT. V and J are TRBV6-6 and TRBJ2-2; 8 positions match TRBD2. V gave up 7 bases and J gave up 7 bases; unmatched junction bases: 5. This CDR3 has 13 amino acids. From germline, CDR1 is MNHNY and CDR2 SVGAGI (reference sequence).

V is TRBV5-1 and J is TRBJ2-1; 7 nucleotides agree with TRBD2. The CDR3 runs 18 residues. V shed 0 bases and J 0 bases; nucleotides not matched to a gene: 9. The V gene's germline CDR1 is SGHRS and CDR2 YFSETQ. The CDR3 DNA sequence: TGCGCCAGCAGCTTGGCGATGGGGGGGGAGAGCTCCTACAATGAGCAGTTCTTC. It yields the protein CASSLAMGGESSYNEQFF.

This clonotype was counted many times. The chain carries TRBV6-6 and TRBJ2-3; weak D call: TRBD2 (7 bases). CDR3 length: 11 residues. Germline CDR1 and CDR2: MNHNY and SVGAGI (reference sequence). V was trimmed by 11 bases and J by 6 bases, leaving 12 bases between them. The CDR3, as DNA: TGTGCCGGGGGAGGGGGTGATACGCAGTATTTT. This gives the protein CAGGGGDTQYF.

This chain uses TRBV13 with TRBJ2-1; no clear D. The germline gives CDR1 PRHDT, CDR2 FYEKMQ (reference sequence). The CDR3 is 13 residues long. V gave up 0 bases and J gave up 7 bases, with 7 bases separating them. The DNA of the CDR3 is TGTGCCAGCAGCTTAGGTTCAGTGAATGAGCAGTTCTTC. Protein: CASSLGSVNEQFF.

The chain is built from TRBV13 and TRBJ2-7, with unresolved D. The V end lost 5 bases, the J end lost 0 bases, and 8 bases lay between the germline ends. The CDR3 consists of 13 residues. Germline V gene lookup returns CDR1 PRHDT and CDR2 FYEKMQ (reference sequence). The CDR3 region is CASSARVSYEQYF. The CDR3 nucleotides are TGTGCCAGCAGCGCCCGGGTCTCCTACGAGCAGTACTTC.

J is TRBJ2-7 and V is TRBV23-1; perhaps TRBD1 as D (5 bases). TRBV23-1 qualifies as an ORF whose function is uncertain. The V end lost 5 bases, the J end lost 3 bases, and 8 bases lay between the germline ends. This CDR3 is 12 amino acids long. CDR3 in DNA: TGCGCCAGCAGTGAGCAGGGCTACGAGCAGTACGTC. Its translation: CASSEQGYEQYV.

A few counts support this clonotype. This rearrangement joins TRBV28 to TRBJ2-1; D is unresolved. The CDR3 loop spans 16 amino acids. Trimming stripped 5 bases from V and 3 bases from J, with 17 bases between. CDR1 and CDR2 (germline): MDHEN, SYDVKM. The CDR3, as DNA: TGTGCCAGCAGTCTGTCGTCAGCAACCTTCTACAATGAGCAGTTCTTC. Amino acids: CASSLSSATFYNEQFF.

The chain employs TRBV20-1 and TRBJ2-1; D call uncertain. CDR1 DFQATT and CDR2 SNEGSKA come from the germline V gene (reference sequence). V lost 2 bases to trimming and J lost 6 bases, with 17 bases between them. The CDR3 runs to 15 residues. The CDR3 DNA follows: TGCAGTGCTAGAAGGCCGAGTGGCTACTTCAATGAGCAGTTCTTC. This encodes CSARRPSGYFNEQFF.

This clonotype has at least ten counts. The chain is built from TRBV5-1 and TRBJ2-1, with TRBD1 matching 11 bases. The V gene's germline CDR1 is SGHRS and CDR2 YFSETQ. The CDR3 is 15 amino acids. The V and J ends lost 0 bases and 6 bases, in that order; junction bases with no gene match: 2. The CDR3 spells CASSLGGTGGNEQFF. The CDR3, as DNA: TGCGCCAGCAGCTTGGGAGGGACAGGGGGCAATGAGCAGTTCTTC.